The TCR beta chain described here comes from a study of blood T cells in healthy people across ages (dated by TCRdb to 2013 to 2016). In the study overall: Template switching captured roughly one uniquely barcoded TCR beta cDNA molecule per two T cells in model experiments. The donors were divided into four age groups: young (average around 16 years), middle-aged (under 40), aged (around 59) and long-lived (around 80). Using deep sequencing normalized with unique cDNA molecular identifiers, the study measured how TCR beta repertoire diversity changes with age. To avoid experimental bias, donors of different ages were spread randomly across the sequencing lanes. Using the same blood draw, the study looked at two additional independent replicas of 1 million unique cDNA reads for two donors, one aged 18 to 30 and the other aged 80 or older. On the study overall, not on this receptor specifically: Compared with the aged group, the long-lived group had more naive CD4+ T cells, fewer expanded clones and increased TCR diversity, suggesting age selection. Estimates of total diversity from one million sequenced T cells were regarded as lower bounds and underestimates. Conclusive comparison of naive and antigen-experienced compartments was prevented by the profiling of bulk unsorted PBMCs. Observed TCR beta diversity correlated strongly with the percentage of naive T cells measured by flow cytometry. Donor CMV infection status was unknown, potentially confounding age-related changes in expanded clonotypes. As age increased, observed TCR beta diversity per million T cells dropped in a roughly linear way, and a significant reduction was already evident by age 40.

The germline V gene provides CDR1 MDHEN and CDR2 SYDVKM. Taken from cysteine to phenylalanine, the CDR3 has 15 residues. The DNA shown is the 45-base CDR3, in frame from base 1. V trim: 2 bases; J trim: 7 bases; unmatched bases: 7. The sample holds one count of this clonotype. What antigen it recognizes has not been identified. No per-base quality is available; no much larger clone lies one base away. Systemically healthy Caucasian individuals from Russia, around 39 in total and aged roughly 6 to 90 years, were included as donors. Each donor gave ten milliliters of peripheral blood, collected into EDTA-treated Vacutainer tubes. Ficoll-Paque density-gradient centrifugation was used to isolate PBMCs, with at least 6 million per sample. Trizol reagent was used to extract total RNA from PBMCs, with at least 6 micrograms per sample. Naive CD45RAhigh/CD27high T cell percentages were measured by flow cytometry on a PBMC aliquot from every donor.

Library construction relied on 5' RACE. For sequencing, an Illumina HiSeq 2500 was employed. A second PCR of 7 to 11 cycles was run with a J-beta primer mix and a sample-barcoded 5' primer. A template-switch 5' adaptor carrying 12 random nucleotides introduced a unique molecular identifier onto each TCR beta cDNA molecule. Each sample yielded at least 2.5 million CDR3-containing paired-end reads. All of the RNA was converted into first-strand cDNA using the Mint cDNA synthesis kit, with a TRBC-specific oligonucleotide serving as the primer. All cDNA was treated with uracil-DNA glycosylase and then went through a first 18-cycle PCR with the universal primers M1SS and BC2_uni_R. From the authors' description of their analysis: Each sample was normalized by randomly selecting 1 million high-quality reads, each carrying a distinct molecular identifier. Instead of being binned into consensus sequences, reads that shared molecular identifiers were thrown out. MiTCR, with a Q25 quality threshold and the strictest error-elimination algorithm, was used for CDR3 identification, clonotype clustering and error correction. A nonparametric unseen species model with Euler transformation was used to estimate a lower bound on total TCR beta diversity. The public reads were run again by TCRdb, first through fastp at Q25 and then through MiXCR, and only productive beta chains were kept. Identical CDR3 protein sequences are pooled into one entry, listed with their most common genes and DNA. What appears here as the V and J calls and clone size reflects TCRdb's work, not the paper's. This sample gives about a million distinct CDR3 sequences in total; roughly two fifths of them show up just once. The ten biggest clones cover over 10% of the sample.

This TCR was recovered from a man younger than 30 in good health. The rearrangement joined TRBV28 to TRBJ2-1; 8 of the junction bases match TRBD1. Sequencing was carried out using blood. The sequenced DNA: TGTGCCAGCAGTTTAAGGACAGGGAAGGGAAATGAGCAGTTCTTC. Its translation is CASSLRTGKGNEQFF.